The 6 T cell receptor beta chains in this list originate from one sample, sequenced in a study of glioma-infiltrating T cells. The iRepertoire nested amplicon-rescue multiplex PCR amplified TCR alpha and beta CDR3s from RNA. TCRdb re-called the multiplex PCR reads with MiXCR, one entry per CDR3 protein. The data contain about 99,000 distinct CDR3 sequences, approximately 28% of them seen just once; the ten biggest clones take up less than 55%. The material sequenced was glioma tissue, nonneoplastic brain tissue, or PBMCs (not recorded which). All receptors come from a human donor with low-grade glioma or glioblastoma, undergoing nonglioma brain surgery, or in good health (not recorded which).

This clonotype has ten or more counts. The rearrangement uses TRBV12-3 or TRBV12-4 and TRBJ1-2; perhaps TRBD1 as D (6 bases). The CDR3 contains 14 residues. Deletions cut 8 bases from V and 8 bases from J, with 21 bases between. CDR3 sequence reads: CASGSRGLWKGYTF. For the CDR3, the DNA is TGTGCCAGCGGATCCAGGGGCCTATGGAAGGGCTACACCTTC.

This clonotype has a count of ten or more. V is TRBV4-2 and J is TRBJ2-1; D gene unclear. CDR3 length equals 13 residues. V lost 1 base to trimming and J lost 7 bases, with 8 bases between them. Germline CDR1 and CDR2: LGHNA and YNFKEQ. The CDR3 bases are TGTGCCAGCAGCCAAGTGGGTGGAAATGAGCAGTTCTTC. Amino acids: CASSQVGGNEQFF.

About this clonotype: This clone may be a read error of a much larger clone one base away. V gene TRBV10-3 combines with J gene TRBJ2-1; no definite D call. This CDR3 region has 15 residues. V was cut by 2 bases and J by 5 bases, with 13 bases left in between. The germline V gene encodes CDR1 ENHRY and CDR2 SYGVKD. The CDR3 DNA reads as TGTGCCATCAGTGAGACGAAAGGCAGCCACAATGAGCAGTTCTTC. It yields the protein CAISETKGSHNEQFF.

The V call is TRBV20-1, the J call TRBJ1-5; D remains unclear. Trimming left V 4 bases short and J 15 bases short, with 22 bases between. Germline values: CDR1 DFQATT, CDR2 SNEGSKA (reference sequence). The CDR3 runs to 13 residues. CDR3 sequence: CSANTQTYQPRHF. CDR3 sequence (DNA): TGCAGTGCTAACACACAGACTTATCAGCCCAGGCATTTT.

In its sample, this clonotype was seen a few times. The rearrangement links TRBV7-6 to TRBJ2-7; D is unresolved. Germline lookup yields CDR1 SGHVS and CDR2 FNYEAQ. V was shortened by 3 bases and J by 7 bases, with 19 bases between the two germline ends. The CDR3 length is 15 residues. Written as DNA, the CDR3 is TGTGCCAGCAGCTTTGTGGCAGATTCGGTTGGAGAGCAGTACTTC. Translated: CASSFVADSVGEQYF.

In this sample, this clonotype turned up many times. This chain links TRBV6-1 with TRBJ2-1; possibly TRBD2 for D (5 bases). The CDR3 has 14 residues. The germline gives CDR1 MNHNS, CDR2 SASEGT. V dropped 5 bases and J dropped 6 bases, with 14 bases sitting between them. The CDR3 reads CASSRSTRSNEQFF. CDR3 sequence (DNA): TGTGCCAGCAGTCGATCAACTAGGAGCAATGAGCAGTTCTTC.